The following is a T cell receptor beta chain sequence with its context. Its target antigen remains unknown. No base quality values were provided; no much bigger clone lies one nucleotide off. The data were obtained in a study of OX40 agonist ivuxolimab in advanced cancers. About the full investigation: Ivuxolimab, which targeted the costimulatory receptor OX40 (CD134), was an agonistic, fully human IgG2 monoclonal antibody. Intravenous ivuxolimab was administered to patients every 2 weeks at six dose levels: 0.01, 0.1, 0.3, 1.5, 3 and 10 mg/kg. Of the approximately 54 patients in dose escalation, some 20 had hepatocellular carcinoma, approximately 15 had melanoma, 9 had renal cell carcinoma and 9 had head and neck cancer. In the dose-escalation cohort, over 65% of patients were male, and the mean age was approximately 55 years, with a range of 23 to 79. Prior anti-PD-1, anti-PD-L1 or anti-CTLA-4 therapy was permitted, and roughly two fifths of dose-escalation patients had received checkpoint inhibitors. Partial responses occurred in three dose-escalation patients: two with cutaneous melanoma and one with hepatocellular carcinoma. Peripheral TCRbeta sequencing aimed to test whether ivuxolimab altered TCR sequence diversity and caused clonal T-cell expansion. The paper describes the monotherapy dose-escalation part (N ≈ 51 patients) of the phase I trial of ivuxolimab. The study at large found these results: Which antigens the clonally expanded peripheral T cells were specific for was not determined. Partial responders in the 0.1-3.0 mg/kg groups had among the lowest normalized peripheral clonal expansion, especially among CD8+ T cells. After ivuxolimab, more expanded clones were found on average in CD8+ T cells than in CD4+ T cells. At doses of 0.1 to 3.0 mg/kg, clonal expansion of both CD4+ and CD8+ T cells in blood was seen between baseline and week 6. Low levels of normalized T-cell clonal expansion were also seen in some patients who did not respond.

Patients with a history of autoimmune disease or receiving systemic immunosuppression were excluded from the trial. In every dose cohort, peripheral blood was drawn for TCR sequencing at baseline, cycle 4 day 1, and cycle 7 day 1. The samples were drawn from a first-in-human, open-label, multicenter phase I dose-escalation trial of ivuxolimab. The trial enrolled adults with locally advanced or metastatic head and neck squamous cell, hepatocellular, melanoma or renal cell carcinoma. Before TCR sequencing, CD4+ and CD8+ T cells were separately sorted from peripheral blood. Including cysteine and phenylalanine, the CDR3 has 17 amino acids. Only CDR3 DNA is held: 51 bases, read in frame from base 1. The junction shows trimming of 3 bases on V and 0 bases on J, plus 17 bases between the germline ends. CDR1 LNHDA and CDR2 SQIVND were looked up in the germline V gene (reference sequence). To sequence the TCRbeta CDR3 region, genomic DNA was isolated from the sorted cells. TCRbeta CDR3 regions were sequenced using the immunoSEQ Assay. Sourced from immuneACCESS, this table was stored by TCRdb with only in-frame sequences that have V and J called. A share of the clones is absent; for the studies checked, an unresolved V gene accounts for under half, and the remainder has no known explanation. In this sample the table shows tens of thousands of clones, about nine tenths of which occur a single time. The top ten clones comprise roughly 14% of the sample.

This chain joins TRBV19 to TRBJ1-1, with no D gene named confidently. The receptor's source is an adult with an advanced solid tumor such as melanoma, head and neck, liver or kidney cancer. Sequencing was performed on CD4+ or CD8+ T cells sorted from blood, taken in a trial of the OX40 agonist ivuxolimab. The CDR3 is CASSIWATDTLNTEAFF. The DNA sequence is TGTGCCAGTAGTATTTGGGCCACAGATACCCTGAACACTGAAGCTTTCTTT.